The 25 T cell receptor beta chains in this list originate from one sample, sequenced in a study of blood T cell repertoires in COVID-19. The repertoire was sequenced with immunoSEQ multiplex PCR; TCRdb's copy has only in-frame clones and lacks some. The table includes about 140,000 clones, around 82% detected once. The sequenced sample consisted of peripheral blood. The receptor set was obtained from a woman aged 60-70 years with acute or convalescent COVID-19.

This clone was found once. This rearrangement joins TRBV3-1 (or the pseudogene TRBV3-2) to TRBJ2-7; TRBD2 is a possible D gene (6 bases). The germline V gene has CDR1 LGHDT and CDR2 YNNKEL (reference sequence). Trimming removed 4 bases from V and 5 bases from J, with 15 bases in between. The CDR3 length is 14 residues. The chain's CDR3 is CASSRLTRSHEQYF. In DNA form, the CDR3 reads TGTGCCAGCAGCCGCCTGACTAGGTCCCACGAGCAGTACTTC.

The chain is built from TRBV5-6 and TRBJ2-7, with 10 bases aligning to TRBD2. V gave up 4 bases and J gave up 0 bases; unmatched junction bases: 4. CDR3 length: 15 amino acids. CDR1 and CDR2 (germline): SGHDT, YYEEEE. The CDR3 loop reads CASSAGTSASYEQYF. DNA of the CDR3: TGTGCCAGCAGCGCCGGGACTAGCGCCTCCTACGAGCAGTACTTC.

The chain combines TRBV6-6 with TRBJ2-7; no firm D call. Germline V gives CDR1 MNHNY, CDR2 SVGAGI (reference sequence). This CDR3 is built from 10 residues. V shed 11 bases and J shed 4 bases, with 9 bases lying between them. For the CDR3, the DNA is TGTGCCCCCCCCGGTTACGAGCAGTACTTC. It encodes CAPPGYEQYF.

The sample holds a few counts of this clone. V is TRBV27 and J is TRBJ1-5; maybe TRBD1 (5 bases). The CDR3 is 14 amino acids. The germline gives CDR1 MNHEY, CDR2 SMNVEV (reference sequence). V lost 3 bases, J lost 10 bases, and 16 bases lay in between. In DNA, the CDR3 is TGTGCCAGCAGTTTGACAGTTTTTGTTCAACCCCAGCATTTT. This translates into CASSLTVFVQPQHF.

Written as DNA, the CDR3 is TGTGCCAGCAGTTACGGGTTTGGCCAGGGGAATTATGGCTACACCTTC. Translated, it gives CASSYGFGQGNYGYTF. The chain couples TRBV6-5 to TRBJ1-2, with D perhaps TRBD1 (6 bases). Germline CDR1 is MNHEY and CDR2 is SVGAGI. Trimming stripped 2 bases from V and 5 bases from J, with 18 bases between. CDR3 size: 16 residues.

The gene calls are TRBV11-2 and TRBJ2-3; possibly TRBD1 for D (6 bases). Germline loops: CDR1 SGHAT, CDR2 FQNNGV. The ends were cut back, 5 bases at V and 3 bases at J, with 15 bases in the middle. The CDR3 extends over 15 amino acids. CDR3: CASSHGQRRTDTQYF. CDR3 nucleotides: TGTGCCAGCAGCCATGGACAGCGGAGAACAGATACGCAGTATTTT. Using reference TRBV11-2 and TRBJ2-3 for the parts outside the CDR3, the full variable domain is EAGVAQSPRYKIIEKRQSVAFWCNPISGHATLYWYQQILGQGPKLLIQFQNNGVVDDSQLPKDRFSAERLKGVDSTLKIQPAKLEDSAVYLCASSHGQRRTDTQYFGPGTRLTVL.

The chain joins TRBV30 to TRBJ1-6, with D perhaps matching TRBD1 (5 bases). Trimming pared 3 bases from V and 5 bases from J, leaving 17 bases between. CDR3 length: 16 residues. Germline CDR1 reads GTSNPN; CDR2 reads SVGIG (reference sequence). The chain's CDR3 is CAWRALGQGNNSPLHF. The DNA of the CDR3 is TGTGCCTGGAGGGCCTTAGGGCAGGGAAATAATTCACCCCTCCACTTT. The full variable domain, with the rest looked up from reference TRBV30 and TRBJ1-6, is SQTIHQWPATLVQPVGSPLSLECTVEGTSNPNLYWYRQAAGRGLQLLFYSVGIGQISSEVPQNLSASRPQDRQFILSSKKLLLSDSGFYLCAWRALGQGNNSPLHFGNGTRLTVT.

The table lists this clone with a count of one. The genes are TRBV6-5 and TRBJ1-1; TRBD1 agrees at 8 bases. The J segment lost 5 bases and the V segment lost 7 bases, leaving 6 bases of the junction unmatched. Per germline, CDR1 MNHEY and CDR2 SVGAGI. The CDR3 runs 13 residues. The CDR3 coding sequence is TGTGCCAGCACCAGGGGGCAAGGGACTGAAGCTTTCTTT. Its protein product is CASTRGQGTEAFF.

The rearrangement uses TRBV9 and TRBJ1-6, with TRBD1 matching over 8 bases. Germline V gene data show CDR1 as SGDLS and CDR2 as YYNGEE. This CDR3 is built from 16 residues. The J segment lost 7 bases and the V segment lost 0 bases, leaving 6 bases of the junction unmatched. The CDR3 here is CASSVGAGGLNSPLHF. CDR3 in DNA: TGTGCCAGCAGCGTAGGGGCAGGGGGCTTGAATTCACCCCTCCACTTT.

The table lists this clone with a count of one. V and J are TRBV19 and TRBJ2-1; D is unresolved. The V gene's germline CDR1 is LNHDA and CDR2 SQIVND (reference sequence). Trimming removed 1 base from V and 6 bases from J, with 10 bases in between. The CDR3 runs to 14 residues. The CDR3 bases are TGTGCCAGTAGTATAGGGGCTGTGGGCAATGAGCAGTTCTTC. It encodes CASSIGAVGNEQFF.

The chain uses TRBV6-5 and TRBJ2-5; D might be TRBD1 (6 bases). Looked up from germline, CDR1 is MNHEY and CDR2 is SVGAGI. Trimming pared 7 bases from V and 2 bases from J, leaving 17 bases between. CDR3 size: 15 residues. The CDR3 DNA follows: TGTGCCAGCATTCACCCTACAGGGTCGCAAGAGACCCAGTACTTC. The encoded protein is CASIHPTGSQETQYF.

The V call is TRBV11-3, the J call TRBJ2-3, with D possibly being TRBD2 (5 bases). V was pared by 6 bases and J by 0 bases, with 16 bases between. The V gene's germline CDR1 is SGHNT and CDR2 YENEEA. CDR3 size: 16 residues. The CDR3 sequence is CASRASWAGSTDTQYF. The CDR3 DNA reads as TGTGCCAGCAGGGCCTCATGGGCGGGTAGCACAGATACGCAGTATTTT.

In this sample, this clone turned up a few times. This sequence joins TRBV7-9 and TRBJ2-7, with a weak D call TRBD1 (6 bases). This CDR3 has 13 amino acids. V was clipped by 4 bases and J by 4 bases, with 11 bases between them. Germline-derived CDR1 and CDR2 are SEHNR and FQNEAQ (reference sequence). DNA for the CDR3: TGTGCCAGCAGCTCAAAGGGGACATACGAGCAGTACTTC. Its protein product is CASSSKGTYEQYF.

The J gene is TRBJ2-5, the V gene TRBV7-2; a weak D match, TRBD1 (5 bases). The CDR3 sequence is 14 residues long. V was clipped by 3 bases and J by 4 bases, with 12 bases between them. Looked up from germline, CDR1 is SGHTA and CDR2 is FQGNSA. For the CDR3, the DNA is TGTGCCAGCAGCTTGGTAGGACACCGAGAGACCCAGTACTTC. It encodes CASSLVGHRETQYF.

V gene TRBV5-4 combines with J gene TRBJ1-6, with 7 bases matching TRBD1. With 4 bases clipped from V and 0 bases from J, the junction kept 4 bases outside the gene matches. The CDR3 is 16 residues long. The V gene's germline CDR1 is SGHNT and CDR2 YYREEE (reference sequence). The CDR3, as DNA: TGTGCCAGCAGCCAACAGGGGTCCTCCTATAATTCACCCCTCCACTTT. Protein: CASSQQGSSYNSPLHF.

V is TRBV2 and J is TRBJ2-3; 7 bases are a match to TRBD1. Losses at the gene ends were 4 bases for V and 6 bases for J; bases not matched to a gene: 4. The CDR3 consists of 13 residues. From germline, CDR1 is SNHLY and CDR2 FYNNEI. This chain's CDR3 is CASSGVGGDTQYF. The CDR3 DNA reads as TGTGCCAGCAGTGGGGTAGGGGGCGATACGCAGTATTTT. Full variable domain (outside the CDR3, taken from reference TRBV2 and TRBJ2-3): EPEVTQTPSHQVTQMGQEVILRCVPISNHLYFYWYRQILGQKVEFLVSFYNNEISEKSEIFDDQFSVERPDGSNFTLKIRSTKLEDSAMYFCASSGVGGDTQYFGPGTRLTVL.

The chain recombines TRBV4-3 with TRBJ2-3; 7 bases line up with TRBD2. Trimming took 0 bases from V and 5 from J; bases not matched to a gene: 11. This CDR3 is 17 amino acids long. CDR1 LGHNA and CDR2 YSLEER come from the germline V gene. Here the CDR3 reads CASSQDRWAGDGDTQYF. The CDR3 DNA sequence: TGCGCCAGCAGCCAAGATAGGTGGGCGGGAGATGGAGATACGCAGTATTTT.

The V call is TRBV28, the J call TRBJ2-4; 8 bases line up with TRBD2. This CDR3 is 15 amino acids long. The V gene's germline CDR1 is MDHEN and CDR2 SYDVKM. V was pared by 5 bases and J by 0 bases, with 3 bases of the junction left unmatched. The CDR3 coding sequence is TGTGCCAGCAGTCCCGGGGGGGTAGCCAAAAACATTCAGTACTTC. Its protein product is CASSPGGVAKNIQYF.

The chain links TRBV28 to TRBJ2-5, with 9 bases lining up with TRBD1. This CDR3 comprises 15 residues. V was clipped by 6 bases and J by 4 bases; unmatched bases: 9. Per germline, CDR1 MDHEN and CDR2 SYDVKM. Written as DNA, the CDR3 is TGTGCCAGCAGGCGGGGGACAGGGCTACGAGAGACCCAGTACTTC. It translates to CASRRGTGLRETQYF.

The V gene is TRBV27, the J gene TRBJ1-1; D is unclear. The CDR3 loop spans 12 amino acids. The germline gives CDR1 MNHEY, CDR2 SMNVEV (reference sequence). V was shortened by 4 bases and J by 12 bases, with 15 bases between the two germline ends. This chain's CDR3 is CASSSYGPNTFF. Here the CDR3 DNA reads TGTGCCAGCAGTTCCTATGGGCCGAACACTTTCTTT.

The rearrangement joins TRBV19 to TRBJ1-2; 7 positions agree with TRBD1. CDR3 size: 13 residues. The V gene end was trimmed by 6 bases and the J gene end by 6 bases; junction bases not matched to a gene: 7. Germline CDR1 LNHDA, CDR2 SQIVND (reference sequence). The CDR3 spells CASSLRGQNGYTF. The CDR3 DNA reads as TGTGCCAGTAGCCTAAGGGGACAGAATGGCTACACCTTC.

This sequence joins TRBV30 and TRBJ1-5, with D perhaps TRBD1 (5 bases). CDR1 is GTSNPN, CDR2 SVGIG, per germline (reference sequence). The CDR3 is 12 residues long. V was pared by 5 bases and J by 6 bases, with 11 bases between. CDR3 protein: CAWAQGSQPQHF. The CDR3 DNA sequence: TGTGCCTGGGCCCAGGGAAGTCAGCCCCAGCATTTT. Full variable domain (rest looked up from reference TRBV30 and TRBJ1-5): SQTIHQWPATLVQPVGSPLSLECTVEGTSNPNLYWYRQAAGRGLQLLFYSVGIGQISSEVPQNLSASRPQDRQFILSSKKLLLSDSGFYLCAWAQGSQPQHFGDGTRLSIL.

The chain is built from TRBV9 and TRBJ1-1, with 8 bases aligning to TRBD1. With 0 bases clipped from V and 5 bases from J, the junction kept 6 bases outside the gene matches. Germline V CDR1 and CDR2: SGDLS, YYNGEE. The CDR3 loop spans 15 amino acids. The CDR3 DNA reads as TGTGCCAGCAGCGTAGCGCAGGGGGCCTCGACTGAAGCTTTCTTT. Its translation is CASSVAQGASTEAFF.

The chain uses TRBV7-8 and TRBJ2-3; 9 positions agree with TRBD2. Germline CDR1 SGHVS, CDR2 FQNEAQ. After removal of 5 bases from V and 6 bases from J, the junction contained 12 bases not matched to a gene. The CDR3 has 16 amino acids. Here the CDR3 reads CASSLGLAGSTDTQYF. CDR3 nucleotides: TGTGCCAGCAGCCTCGGGCTAGCGGGATCAACGGATACGCAGTATTTT.

The V and J genes are TRBV29-1 and TRBJ2-3; 7 bases fit TRBD1. The ends lost 6 bases at V and 0 bases at J; junction bases unmatched: 9. The CDR3 spans 15 residues. Germline V gene sequence: CDR1 SQVTM, CDR2 ANQGSEA. The CDR3 coding sequence is TGCAGCGTCACGGGGCCAGGGGGAAGCACAGATACGCAGTATTTT. The encoded protein is CSVTGPGGSTDTQYF.